Listed here are 10 T cell receptor beta chains from one sample, sequenced in a study of OX40 agonist ivuxolimab in advanced cancers. Profiled with immunoSEQ multiplex PCR; TCRdb holds only in-frame clones, not every one. The table includes tens of thousands of clones, around 80% detected once. The source was CD4+ or CD8+ T cells sorted from blood, collected in a trial of the OX40 agonist ivuxolimab. These receptors were obtained from an adult with an advanced solid tumor such as melanoma, head and neck, liver or kidney cancer.

The chain employs TRBV7-2 and TRBJ2-5; D gene unclear. The CDR3 has 14 amino acids. V shed 0 bases and J shed 5 bases, with 10 bases lying between them. Germline V gene data show CDR1 as SGHTA and CDR2 as FQGNSA. The CDR3 is CASSLAGLRETQYF. The CDR3 DNA follows: TGTGCCAGCAGCTTAGCAGGCCTGAGGGAGACCCAGTACTTC.

This clone was seen more than once but under ten times. The rearrangement links TRBV7-3 to TRBJ2-1; D could derive from TRBD1 or TRBD2 (5 bases each). Trimming removed 2 bases at V and 5 bases at J, with 13 bases between. CDR1 is SGHTA, CDR2 FQGTGA, per germline. The CDR3 sequence is 15 residues long. The CDR3 DNA sequence: TGTGCCAGCAGCTTAGAGGGGCCTAGGGACAATGAGCAGTTCTTC. Translated: CASSLEGPRDNEQFF.

The rearrangement joins TRBV28 to TRBJ2-3; D may be TRBD1 or TRBD2 (5 bases each). Germline lookup yields CDR1 MDHEN and CDR2 SYDVKM. Trimming removed 5 bases from V and 1 base from J, with 22 bases in between. The CDR3 consists of 18 residues. CDR3 in amino acids: CASSLWDARGGGTDTQYF. The CDR3 DNA sequence: TGTGCCAGCAGTCTCTGGGACGCTCGTGGAGGAGGCACAGATACGCAGTATTTT. The full variable domain, its missing parts supplied by reference TRBV28 and TRBJ2-3, is DVKVTQSSRYLVKRTGEKVFLECVQDMDHENMFWYRQDPGLGLRLIYFSYDVKMKEKGDIPEGYSVSREKKERFSLILESASTNQTSMYLCASSLWDARGGGTDTQYFGPGTRLTVL.

This clone came up a few times. This chain uses TRBV7-6 with TRBJ2-7; possibly TRBD1 or TRBD2 for D (5 bases each). CDR1 SGHVS and CDR2 FNYEAQ come from the germline V gene. The germline V and J ends were trimmed by 4 bases and 2 bases, with 9 bases remaining between them. This CDR3 has 13 amino acids. The CDR3 coding sequence is TGTGCCAGCAGCTGGGACCGAACCTACGAGCAGTACTTC. Amino acid sequence: CASSWDRTYEQYF. The full variable domain, its missing parts supplied by reference TRBV7-6 and TRBJ2-7, is GAGVSQSPRYKVTKRGQDVALRCDPISGHVSLYWYRQALGQGPEFLTYFNYEAQQDKSGLPNDRFSAERPEGSISTLTIQRTEQRDSAMYRCASSWDRTYEQYFGPGTRLTVT.

The CDR3 protein is CASSFGRLQNWEQYF. The CDR3 DNA reads as TGTGCCAGCAGCTTTGGTCGGCTGCAGAACTGGGAGCAGTACTTC. This rearrangement joins TRBV7-8 to TRBJ2-7; no reliable D call. CDR3 length: 15 residues. Trimming took off 3 bases at V and 7 bases at J, with 19 bases between the two ends. Per the germline V gene, CDR1 is SGHVS and CDR2 is FQNEAQ.

The chain combines TRBV7-9 with TRBJ2-1, with TRBD2 identical over 9 bases. V dropped 1 base and J dropped 8; count of bases not matched to a gene: 6. Germline V gene data show CDR1 as SEHNR and CDR2 as FQNEAQ (reference sequence). CDR3 size: 15 residues. This chain's CDR3 is CASSLGLAGVDEQFF. CDR3 nucleotides: TGTGCCAGCAGCTTAGGGTTAGCGGGAGTTGATGAGCAGTTCTTC.

This clone has more than one count but fewer than ten. The CDR3 nucleotides are TGTGCCAGCAGCCCACGGAATGAAAAACTGTTTTTT. This gives the protein CASSPRNEKLFF. The chain is built from TRBV13 and TRBJ1-4; D not resolved. Per the germline V gene, CDR1 is PRHDT and CDR2 is FYEKMQ (reference sequence). This CDR3 is 12 amino acids long. The V gene lost 5 bases and the J gene lost 5 bases, with 6 bases spanning the gap.

The chain employs TRBV7-3 and TRBJ1-1, with D perhaps matching TRBD1 (5 bases). Germline values: CDR1 SGHTA, CDR2 FQGTGA. CDR3 length: 14 amino acids. V lost 4 bases, J lost 2 bases, and 11 bases lay in between. Here the CDR3 reads CASSSQGSNTEAFF. CDR3 nucleotide sequence: TGTGCCAGCAGCTCGCAGGGTAGCAACACTGAAGCTTTCTTT.

The chain couples TRBV27 to TRBJ2-3; D possibly corresponds to TRBD1 (5 bases). Between the trimmed V and J ends, which lost 9 bases and 1 base, there was a span of 8 bases. Germline V CDR1 and CDR2: MNHEY, SMNVEV (reference sequence). The CDR3 is 12 amino acids. The CDR3 DNA follows: TGTGCCAGGGACACCCGCACAGATACGCAGTATTTT. It encodes CARDTRTDTQYF.

The chain has TRBV4-1 and TRBJ1-2, with TRBD1 matching 8 bases. The trim removed 4 bases at V and 5 bases at J, leaving 9 bases unmatched. The CDR3 runs 15 residues. Germline V gene data show CDR1 as MGHRA and CDR2 as YSYEKL. The DNA for the CDR3 is TGCGCCAGCAGCCTTTCCGGGACAGGTCTATATGGCTACACCTTC. Translating it yields CASSLSGTGLYGYTF.